This T cell receptor (beta chain) emerged from a study of lymphopenia after photon versus proton radiotherapy. This clone appeared once. Its antigen is as yet unknown. Sequencing used immunoSEQ multiplex PCR; TCRdb keeps in-frame clones, though not all of them. The sample contains about 39,000 clones, about 94% of which appear only once. The germline V and J ends were trimmed by 0 bases and 0 bases, with 7 bases remaining between them. The length of the CDR3 is 15 residues. CDR1 is MRHNA and CDR2 is SNTAGT in the germline V gene. Study outcomes and limitations: After lymphocyte nadir, photon-treated repertoires showed oligoclonal expansion, especially CD8+ Temra.

This receptor was identified in a man aged 60 to 75 with cholangiocarcinoma. The specimen was peripheral blood, collected from a patient treated with photon-based radiotherapy. This chain links TRBV6-4 with TRBJ2-3; D might be TRBD2 (5 bases). The CDR3 protein is CASSDSGESTDTQYF. The CDR3 coding sequence is TGTGCCAGCAGTGACTCGGGAGAAAGCACAGATACGCAGTATTTT.